This record looks at one T cell receptor (beta chain) sequence and its context. Its antigen is not identified. The data stem from a study of shared clonotypes between healthy human individuals. At the level of the study: Samples came from a couple of female and a few male donors aged 18 to 49.

Findings of the study overall: The study sampled only blood, and tissue repertoires likely differ.

Sequencing used immunoSEQ multiplex PCR; TCRdb keeps in-frame clones, though not all of them. The sample carries 1.4 million or so clones, approximately 98.5% recorded once. Germline loops: CDR1 SGDLS, CDR2 YYNGEE. The CDR3 is 16 amino acids. Germline trimming cut 3 bases from V and 5 bases from J; bases unmatched to any gene: 7. The study enrolled healthy HIV-negative adults without recent acute infections or vaccinations as donors. The source of this sequence is a man between 25 and 39 years old in good health. The chain uses TRBV9 and TRBJ2-7, with 14 bases matching TRBD2. The specimen was naive CD4+ T cells sorted from blood. Subset defined: CD45RA+ positively selected. The CDR3 spells CASSGRTSGRIDEQYF. In DNA, the CDR3 is TGTGCCAGCAGCGGGCGGACTAGCGGGAGGATAGACGAGCAGTACTTC.